This TCR beta chain was recovered during a study of T cells after yellow fever vaccination. About the study: It was SMART-Seq v4 Ultra Low Input that prepared the fractions with low cell numbers.

A universal primer site and UMIs were added as TCR cDNA was made by 5'RACE template switching. TCRdb re-called the 5' RACE reads through MiXCR, storing one row per CDR3 protein. In the table there are 110,000 or so distinct CDR3 sequences, 7.2% of which are singletons. Trimming left V 8 bases short and J 6 bases short, with 8 bases between. The CDR3 is 11 residues long. Source: CD4+ T cells sorted from PBMCs, taken roughly 45 days after the first yellow fever vaccination. The TCR was taken from a man aged 18-30 years who received the YFV17D yellow fever vaccine. J is TRBJ1-5 and V is TRBV12-3 or TRBV12-4, with a weak D call TRBD1 (5 bases). Written as DNA, the CDR3 is TGTGCCAGCGGGGGGAGTCAGCCCCAGCATTTT. Its translation is CASGGSQPQHF.